This TCR beta chain was captured by sequencing in a study of CD8 T cells in ankylosing spondylitis. The authors made TCR beta libraries by quantitative 5'-RACE with molecular barcodes. TCRdb itself ran the 5' RACE reads through MiXCR, one entry per CDR3 protein. The sample has about 480,000 distinct CDR3 sequences, 17% seen once; the top ten hold approximately 1%. Study-wide results and limits: Disease-linked clones proved CD8+ and comparatively uncommon in peripheral blood. Ankylosing spondylitis blood seemed to carry a telltale TCR beta motif made of eight highly homologous variants. Some of these motif variants have turned up before, in reports on reactive arthritis synovial fluid and blood. Within matched ankylosing spondylitis synovial fluid, disease-linked clones were reportedly significantly enriched.

CDR1 and CDR2 from the germline V gene are MNHEY and SVGEGT. The CDR3 has 14 amino acids. V was trimmed by 2 bases and J by 3 bases, leaving 8 bases between them. For this clonotype: Its antigen is not known.

Source material: blood, either unsorted or a sorted T cell fraction (not recorded which). The rearrangement links TRBV6-2 or TRBV6-3 to TRBJ1-5, with D tentatively TRBD1 (5 bases). The origin of this receptor is a male donor with ankylosing spondylitis. Here the CDR3 reads CASSYGQVNQPQHF. The CDR3 DNA reads as TGTGCCAGCAGTTACGGACAAGTCAATCAGCCCCAGCATTTT.